The present T cell receptor beta chain was sequenced within a study of blood T cells in healthy people across ages. Study in general: With template switching, about one barcoded beta molecule was captured per two T cells.

Study-wide results and limits: A strong correlation between TCR beta diversity and naive T cell percentage was seen.

The V gene's germline CDR1 is LNHDA and CDR2 SQIVND (reference sequence). The V and J ends lost 3 bases and 3 bases respectively, with 17 bases between them. This CDR3 is built from 16 residues. Combining a sample-barcoded 5' primer with a J-beta primer mix, a second PCR ran for about 7 to 12 cycles. Carrying 12 random nucleotides, a template-switch adaptor labeled each individual cDNA molecule. TCRdb fed the 5' RACE reads into MiXCR, producing one record per CDR3 protein. This sample has approximately 770,000 distinct CDR3 sequences; roughly 60% occur once, and the top ten carry approximately 23%. It was about 10 milliliters of peripheral blood that were drawn from each donor. On this clonotype: No antigen is known for it.

The material sequenced was blood. This rearrangement joins TRBV19 to TRBJ2-5; unclear D gene. This TCR derives from a man aged 25 to 40 in good health. CDR3 sequence reads: CASSIGFGREKETQYF. CDR3 bases: TGTGCCAGTAGTATCGGTTTCGGCAGAGAAAAAGAGACCCAGTACTTC.